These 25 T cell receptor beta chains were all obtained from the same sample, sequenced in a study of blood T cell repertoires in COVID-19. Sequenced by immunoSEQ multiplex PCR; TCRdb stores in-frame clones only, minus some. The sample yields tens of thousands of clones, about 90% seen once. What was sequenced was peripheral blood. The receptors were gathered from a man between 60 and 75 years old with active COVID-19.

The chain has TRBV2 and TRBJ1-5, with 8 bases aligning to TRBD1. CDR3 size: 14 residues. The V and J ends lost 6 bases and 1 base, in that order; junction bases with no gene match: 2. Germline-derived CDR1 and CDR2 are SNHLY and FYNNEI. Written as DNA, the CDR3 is TGTGCCAGCAGCAGGGGGCAGAGCAATCAGCCCCAGCATTTT. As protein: CASSRGQSNQPQHF.

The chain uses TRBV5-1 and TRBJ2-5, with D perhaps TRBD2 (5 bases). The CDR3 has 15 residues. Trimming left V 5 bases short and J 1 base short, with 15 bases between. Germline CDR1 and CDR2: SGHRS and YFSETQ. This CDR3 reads CASRRGSSLQETQYF. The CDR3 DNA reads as TGCGCCAGCAGGAGAGGGAGCAGCCTCCAAGAGACCCAGTACTTC. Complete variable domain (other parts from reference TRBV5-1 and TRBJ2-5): KAGVTQTPRYLIKTRGQQVTLSCSPISGHRSVSWYQQTPGQGLQFLFEYFSETQRNKGNFPGRFSGRQFSNSRSEMNVSTLELGDSALYLCASRRGSSLQETQYFGPGTRLLVL.

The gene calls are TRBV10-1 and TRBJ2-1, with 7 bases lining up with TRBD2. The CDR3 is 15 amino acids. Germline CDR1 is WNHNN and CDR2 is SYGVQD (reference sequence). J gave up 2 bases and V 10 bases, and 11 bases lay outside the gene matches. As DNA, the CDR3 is TGCGCCACCAACCCAGGCGGGGGACCCTACAATGAGCAGTTCTTC. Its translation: CATNPGGGPYNEQFF.

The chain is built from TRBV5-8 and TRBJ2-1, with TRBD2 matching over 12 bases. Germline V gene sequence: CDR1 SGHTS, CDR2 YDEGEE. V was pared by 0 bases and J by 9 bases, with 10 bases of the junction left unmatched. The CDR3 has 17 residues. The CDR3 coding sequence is TGTGCCAGCAGCTTGGGTAGACTAGCGGGAGTTGTGGGTGAGCAGTTCTTC. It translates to CASSLGRLAGVVGEQFF.

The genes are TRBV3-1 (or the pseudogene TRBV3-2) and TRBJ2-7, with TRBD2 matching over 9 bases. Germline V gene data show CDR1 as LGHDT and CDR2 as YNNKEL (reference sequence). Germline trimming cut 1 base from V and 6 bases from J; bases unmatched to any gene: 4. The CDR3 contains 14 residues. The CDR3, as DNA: TGTGCCAGCAGCCAAGGTTTTAGCGGGGGCGAGCAGTACTTC. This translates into CASSQGFSGGEQYF.

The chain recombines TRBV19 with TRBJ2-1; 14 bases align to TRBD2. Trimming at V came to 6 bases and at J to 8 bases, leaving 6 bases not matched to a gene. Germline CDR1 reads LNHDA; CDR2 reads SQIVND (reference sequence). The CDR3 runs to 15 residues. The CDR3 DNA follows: TGTGCCAGTAGGAGGGGACTAGCGGGAGTCTATGAGCAGTTCTTC. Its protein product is CASRRGLAGVYEQFF. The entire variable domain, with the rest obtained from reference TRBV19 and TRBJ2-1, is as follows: DGGITQSPKYLFRKEGQNVTLSCEQNLNHDAMYWYRQDPGQGLRLIYYSQIVNDFQKGDIAEGYSVSREKKESFPLTVTSAQKNPTAFYLCASRRGLAGVYEQFFGPGTRLTVL.

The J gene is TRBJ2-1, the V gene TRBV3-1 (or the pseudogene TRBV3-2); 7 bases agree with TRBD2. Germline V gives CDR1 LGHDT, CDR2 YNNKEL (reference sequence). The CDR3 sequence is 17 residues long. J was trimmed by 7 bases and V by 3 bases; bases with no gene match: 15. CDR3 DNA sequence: TGTGCCAGCAGCCAGATACCTCTGGGGCGGGAGTCGAATGAGCAGTTCTTC. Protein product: CASSQIPLGRESNEQFF.

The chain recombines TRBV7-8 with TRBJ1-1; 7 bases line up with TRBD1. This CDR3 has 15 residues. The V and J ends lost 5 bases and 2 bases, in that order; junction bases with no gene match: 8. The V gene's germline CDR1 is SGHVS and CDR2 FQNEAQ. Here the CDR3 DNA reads TGTGCCAGCAGCCCGAGGACAGGTGCTAACACTGAAGCTTTCTTT. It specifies CASSPRTGANTEAFF.

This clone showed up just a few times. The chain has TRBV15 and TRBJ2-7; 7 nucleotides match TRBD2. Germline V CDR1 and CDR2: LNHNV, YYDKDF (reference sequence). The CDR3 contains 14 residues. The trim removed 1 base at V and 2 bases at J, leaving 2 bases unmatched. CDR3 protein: CATSRGGGAYEQYF. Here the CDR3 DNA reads TGTGCCACCAGCAGAGGGGGAGGGGCCTACGAGCAGTACTTC.

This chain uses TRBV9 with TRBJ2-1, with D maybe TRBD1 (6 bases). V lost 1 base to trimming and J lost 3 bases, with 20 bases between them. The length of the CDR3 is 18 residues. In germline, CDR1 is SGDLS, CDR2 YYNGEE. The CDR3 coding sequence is TGTGCCAGCAGCGTAAGTGGTTCTGGGGGCGGTTTCTACAATGAGCAGTTCTTC. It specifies CASSVSGSGGGFYNEQFF.

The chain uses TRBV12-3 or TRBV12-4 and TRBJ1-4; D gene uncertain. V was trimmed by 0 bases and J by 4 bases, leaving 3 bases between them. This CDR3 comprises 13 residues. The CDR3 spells CASSLAGNEKLFF. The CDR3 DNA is TGTGCCAGCAGTTTAGCCGGTAATGAAAAACTGTTTTTT.

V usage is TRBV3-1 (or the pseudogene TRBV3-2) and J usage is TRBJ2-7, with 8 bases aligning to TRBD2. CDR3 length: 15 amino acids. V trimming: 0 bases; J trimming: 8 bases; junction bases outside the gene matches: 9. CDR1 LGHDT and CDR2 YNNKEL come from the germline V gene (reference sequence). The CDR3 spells CASSQDLIAGRQQYF. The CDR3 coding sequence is TGTGCCAGCAGCCAAGATTTGATAGCGGGACGACAGCAGTACTTC.

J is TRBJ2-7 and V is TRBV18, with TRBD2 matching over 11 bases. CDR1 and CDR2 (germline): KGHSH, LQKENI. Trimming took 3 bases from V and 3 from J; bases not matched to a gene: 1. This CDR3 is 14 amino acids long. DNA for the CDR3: TGTGCCAGCTCACCGACTAGCGGGGACTACGAGCAGTACTTC. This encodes CASSPTSGDYEQYF.

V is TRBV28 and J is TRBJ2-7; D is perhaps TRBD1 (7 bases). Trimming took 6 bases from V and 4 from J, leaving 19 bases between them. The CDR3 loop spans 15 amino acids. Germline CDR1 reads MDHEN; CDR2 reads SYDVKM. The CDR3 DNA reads TGTGCCAGCAGGGCGGGGCAGGGGGTCTTTTACGAGCAGTACTTC. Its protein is CASRAGQGVFYEQYF.

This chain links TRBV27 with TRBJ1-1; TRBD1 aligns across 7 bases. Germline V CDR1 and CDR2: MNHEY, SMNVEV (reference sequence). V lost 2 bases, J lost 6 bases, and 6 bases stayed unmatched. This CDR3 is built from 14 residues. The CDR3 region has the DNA TGTGCCAGCAGTTTAAGACAGGGAGGCGCTGAAGCTTTCTTT. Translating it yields CASSLRQGGAEAFF.

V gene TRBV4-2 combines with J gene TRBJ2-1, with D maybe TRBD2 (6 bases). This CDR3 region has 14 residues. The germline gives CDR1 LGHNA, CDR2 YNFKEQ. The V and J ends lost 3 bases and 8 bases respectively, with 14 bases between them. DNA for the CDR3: TGTGCCAGCAGCCAGAACCCGGGGGTCGATGAGCAGTTCTTC. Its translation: CASSQNPGVDEQFF.

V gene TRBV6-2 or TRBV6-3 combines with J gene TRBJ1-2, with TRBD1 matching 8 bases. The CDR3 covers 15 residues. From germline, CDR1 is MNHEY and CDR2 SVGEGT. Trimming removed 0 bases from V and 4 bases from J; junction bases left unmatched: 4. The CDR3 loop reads CASSYSQGAIYGYTF. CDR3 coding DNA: TGTGCCAGCAGTTACTCGCAGGGGGCGATCTATGGCTACACCTTC.

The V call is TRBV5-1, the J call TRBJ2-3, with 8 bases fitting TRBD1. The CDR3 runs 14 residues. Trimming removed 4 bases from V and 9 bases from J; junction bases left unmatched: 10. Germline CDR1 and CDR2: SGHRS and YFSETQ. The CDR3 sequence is CASSTGQEAATQYF. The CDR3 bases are TGCGCCAGCAGCACGGGACAGGAGGCCGCCACGCAGTATTTT.

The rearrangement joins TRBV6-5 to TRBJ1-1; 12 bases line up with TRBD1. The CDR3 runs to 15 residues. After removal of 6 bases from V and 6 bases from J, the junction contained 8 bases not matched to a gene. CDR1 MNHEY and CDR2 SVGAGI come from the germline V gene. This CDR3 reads CASRAGTGGAAEAFF. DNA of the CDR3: TGTGCCAGCAGGGCCGGGACAGGGGGCGCGGCTGAAGCTTTCTTT.

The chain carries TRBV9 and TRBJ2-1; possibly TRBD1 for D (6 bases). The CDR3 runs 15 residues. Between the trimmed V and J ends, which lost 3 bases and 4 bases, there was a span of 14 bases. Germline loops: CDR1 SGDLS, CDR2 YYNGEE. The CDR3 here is CASSAPPGTYNEQFF. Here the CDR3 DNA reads TGTGCCAGCAGCGCCCCCCCCGGGACATACAATGAGCAGTTCTTC.

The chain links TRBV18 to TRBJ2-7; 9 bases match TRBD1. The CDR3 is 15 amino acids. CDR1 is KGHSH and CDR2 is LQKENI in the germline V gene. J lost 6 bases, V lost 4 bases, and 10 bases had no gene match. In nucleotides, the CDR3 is TGTGCCAGCTCACTTACTTTCCGGGACAGGGTCGAGCAGTACTTC. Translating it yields CASSLTFRDRVEQYF.

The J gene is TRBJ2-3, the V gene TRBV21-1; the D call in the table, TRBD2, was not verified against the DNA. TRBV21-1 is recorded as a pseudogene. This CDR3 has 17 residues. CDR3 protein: CASSKEGALYLTDTQYF. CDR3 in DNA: TGTGCCAGCAGCAAAGAGGGAGCCCTATACCTCACAGATACGCAGTATTTT.

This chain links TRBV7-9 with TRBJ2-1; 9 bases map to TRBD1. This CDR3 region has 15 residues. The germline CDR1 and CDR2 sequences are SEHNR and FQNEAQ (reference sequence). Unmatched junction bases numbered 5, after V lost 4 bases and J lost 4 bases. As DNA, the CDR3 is TGTGCCAGCAGCTCCGGGACAGGGATATACAATGAGCAGTTCTTC. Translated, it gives CASSSGTGIYNEQFF.

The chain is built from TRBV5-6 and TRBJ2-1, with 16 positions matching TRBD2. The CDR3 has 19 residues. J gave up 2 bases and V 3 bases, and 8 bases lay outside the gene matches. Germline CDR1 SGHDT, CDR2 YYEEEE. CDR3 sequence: CASSWGSGTSGRAYNEQFF. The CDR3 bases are TGTGCCAGCAGCTGGGGATCCGGGACTAGCGGGAGGGCCTACAATGAGCAGTTCTTC. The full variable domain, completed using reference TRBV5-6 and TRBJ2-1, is DAGVTQSPTHLIKTRGQQVTLRCSPKSGHDTVSWYQQALGQGPQFIFQYYEEEERQRGNFPDRFSGHQFPNYSSELNVNALLLGDSALYLCASSWGSGTSGRAYNEQFFGPGTRLTVL.

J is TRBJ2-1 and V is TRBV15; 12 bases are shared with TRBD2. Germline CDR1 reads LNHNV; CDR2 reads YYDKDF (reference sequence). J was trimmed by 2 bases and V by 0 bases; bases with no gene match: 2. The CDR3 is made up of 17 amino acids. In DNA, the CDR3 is TGTGCCACCAGCAGAGACGCTAGCGGGAGGGCCTACAATGAGCAGTTCTTC. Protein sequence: CATSRDASGRAYNEQFF.